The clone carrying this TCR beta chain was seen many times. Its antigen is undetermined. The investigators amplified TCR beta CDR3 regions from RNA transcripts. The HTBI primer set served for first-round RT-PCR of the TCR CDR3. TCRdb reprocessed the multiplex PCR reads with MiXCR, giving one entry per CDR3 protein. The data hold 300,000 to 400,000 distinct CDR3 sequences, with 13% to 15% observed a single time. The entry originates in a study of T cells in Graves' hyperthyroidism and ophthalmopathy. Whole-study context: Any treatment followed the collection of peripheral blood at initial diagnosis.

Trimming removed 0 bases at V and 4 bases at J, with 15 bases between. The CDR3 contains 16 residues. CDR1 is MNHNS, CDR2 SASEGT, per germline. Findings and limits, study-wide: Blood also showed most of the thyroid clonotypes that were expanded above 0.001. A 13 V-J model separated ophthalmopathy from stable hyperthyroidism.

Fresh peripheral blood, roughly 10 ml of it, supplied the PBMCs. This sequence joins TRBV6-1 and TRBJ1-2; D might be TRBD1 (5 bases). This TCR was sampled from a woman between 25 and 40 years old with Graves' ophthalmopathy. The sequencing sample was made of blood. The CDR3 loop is CASSEAPGGVGYGYTF. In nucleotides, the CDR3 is TGTGCCAGCAGTGAAGCGCCTGGGGGGGTCGGCTATGGCTACACCTTC.